A selection of T cell receptor beta chains follows, all from one sample in a study of T cell changes during pregnancy in multiple sclerosis. TCRdb's copy holds only in-frame clones and misses some; the assay was immunoSEQ multiplex PCR. The data contain about 73,000 clones, around 90% of them singletons. The sequencing here drew on peripheral blood, taken after pregnancy. The receptors were gathered from a female donor in good health, enrolled as a control in a pregnancy study. CDR3s include the opening cysteine and the closing phenylalanine or tryptophan. D genes are given only for firm matches. Only some rows state a clone size, as once, few, many or a class for expanded clones.

>TRBV9|.|13|TRBJ1-3|.
CASSVYPGNTIYF
TGTGCCAGCAGCGTGTATCCTGGAAACACCATATATTTT
>TRBV6-1|.|16|TRBJ2-7|TRBD2
CASSALSAGGRGEQYF
TGTGCCAGCAGTGCTCTCTCTGCGGGAGGCCGGGGAGAGCAGTACTTC
>TRBV9|few|14|TRBJ1-2|.
CASSVVAAGGGYTF
TGTGCCAGCAGCGTAGTCGCGGCCGGCGGGGGCTACACCTTC
>TRBV7-9|.|15|TRBJ2-7|.
CASSSRDITIYEQYF
TGTGCCAGCAGCTCACGGGACATTACCATCTACGAGCAGTACTTC
>TRBV15|.|16|TRBJ2-2|.
CATSRDKSVGTGELFF
TGTGCCACCAGCAGAGATAAGAGCGTAGGTACCGGGGAGCTGTTTTTT
>TRBV28|.|16|TRBJ2-7|.
CASSLSGPGFSYEQYF
TGTGCCAGCAGTCTATCTGGGCCAGGATTTTCCTACGAGCAGTACTTC
>TRBV5-1|.|16|TRBJ2-2|TRBD2
CASSLAGLAGSGELFF
TGCGCCAGCAGCTTGGCGGGACTAGCGGGATCCGGGGAGCTGTTTTTT
>TRBV30|.|16|TRBJ1-3|.
CAWSVEKLRSGNTIYF
TGTGCCTGGAGTGTTGAAAAACTTCGATCTGGAAACACCATATATTTT
>TRBV29-1|.|10|TRBJ1-2|.
CSVDSIGYTF
TGCAGCGTCGACTCTATTGGCTACACCTTC
>TRBV19|.|11|TRBJ2-5|TRBD1
CASRQGETQYF
TGTGCCAGTCGACAGGGAGAGACCCAGTACTTC
>TRBV9|.|17|TRBJ2-1|.
CASSVVGGTGNWNEQFF
TGTGCCAGCAGCGTAGTAGGAGGGACTGGCAATTGGAATGAGCAGTTCTTC
>TRBV7-9|.|16|TRBJ1-1|.
CASSLESIGVLTEAFF
TGTGCCAGCAGCTTAGAAAGCATAGGGGTACTGACTGAAGCTTTCTTT
>TRBV5-1|few|14|TRBJ1-3|.
CASSLEHAGNTIYF
TGCGCCAGCAGCTTGGAACACGCTGGAAACACCATATATTTT
>TRBV19|once|13|TRBJ2-1|.
CASSTRGYNEQFF
TGTGCCAGTAGTACCCGGGGTTACAATGAGCAGTTCTTC
>TRBV6-5|.|13|TRBJ2-7|.
CASSHSPNYEQYF
TGTGCCAGCAGCCATAGCCCGAACTACGAGCAGTACTTC
>TRBV5-6|.|12|TRBJ1-1|.
CASSLVVSEAFF
TGTGCCAGCAGCCTTGTTGTGTCTGAAGCTTTCTTT
>TRBV12-5|.|14|TRBJ2-1|TRBD1
CASGQGQGRNEQFF
TGTGCTAGTGGACAGGGACAGGGAAGGAATGAGCAGTTCTTC
>TRBV5-6|.|12|TRBJ1-2|.
CASSTGGYGYTF
TGTGCCAGCAGCACGGGAGGGTATGGCTACACCTTC
>TRBV9|.|17|TRBJ2-6|TRBD1
CASSGGQGSSGANVLTF
TGTGCCAGCAGCGGTGGACAGGGAAGTTCAGGGGCCAACGTCCTGACTTTC
>TRBV5-1|.|17|TRBJ1-1|TRBD1
CASSLDLGQVMNTEAFF
TGCGCCAGCAGCTTGGATTTGGGACAGGTGATGAACACTGAAGCTTTCTTT
>TRBV7-9|.|14|TRBJ2-7|.
CASSESGATYEQYF
TGTGCCAGCAGCGAGTCAGGGGCGACCTACGAGCAGTACTTC
>TRBV2|.|15|TRBJ1-1|TRBD1
CASRGSRGANTEAFF
TGTGCCAGCAGGGGGTCCAGGGGGGCGAACACTGAAGCTTTCTTT
>TRBV6-1|.|12|TRBJ2-7|.
CASSDNRDEQYF
TGTGCCAGCAGTGACAACAGGGACGAGCAGTACTTC
>TRBV7-2|.|16|TRBJ2-2|.
CASSQTLIGNTGELFF
TGTGCCAGCAGCCAGACTCTGATTGGGAACACCGGGGAGCTGTTTTTT
>TRBV10-3|.|15|TRBJ1-1|.
CAISEYTREGTEAFF
TGTGCCATCAGTGAGTATACCAGGGAGGGGACTGAAGCTTTCTTT
>TRBV13|.|14|TRBJ1-6|TRBD1
CASSFGQGNSPLHF
TGTGCCAGCAGCTTTGGACAGGGAAATTCACCCCTCCACTTT
>TRBV5-4|.|14|TRBJ2-1|TRBD2
CASSEGLAGAEQFF
TGTGCCAGCAGCGAGGGACTAGCGGGAGCTGAGCAGTTCTTC
>TRBV6-6|.|15|TRBJ2-1|TRBD2
CASSFWTSGRFEQFF
TGTGCCAGCAGTTTCTGGACTAGCGGGAGGTTTGAGCAGTTCTTC
>TRBV27|.|17|TRBJ2-1|TRBD2
CASSSPPGTSGINEQFF
TGTGCCAGCAGCTCCCCCCCCGGGACTAGCGGGATTAATGAGCAGTTCTTC
>TRBV30|.|14|TRBJ2-5|.
CAWSPRGLQETQYF
TGTGCCTGGAGTCCACGGGGACTCCAAGAGACCCAGTACTTC
>TRBV4-1|.|19|TRBJ2-7|TRBD2
CASSQRTSGRTDPLYEQYF
TGCGCCAGCAGCCAACGGACTAGCGGGAGGACTGACCCTCTCTACGAGCAGTACTTC
>TRBV1|.|18|TRBJ1-3|.
CTSSQDLPGHPSGNTIYF
TGCACCAGCAGCCAAGACCTTCCGGGACACCCGTCTGGAAACACCATATATTTT
>TRBV4-2|.|16|TRBJ2-4|TRBD1
CASSQDMMDRGNIQYF
TGTGCCAGCAGCCAAGATATGATGGACAGGGGTAACATTCAGTACTTC
>TRBV11-3|.|14|TRBJ1-1|TRBD1
CASSLGTGGAEAFF
TGTGCCAGCAGCCTAGGGACAGGGGGTGCTGAAGCTTTCTTT
>TRBV4-1|.|15|TRBJ1-2|TRBD1
CASSHSTGETYGYTF
TGCGCCAGCAGCCACTCGACAGGGGAAACCTATGGCTACACCTTC
>TRBV9|.|15|TRBJ2-5|.
CASSVDWTAKETQYF
TGTGCCAGCAGCGTAGACTGGACAGCTAAAGAGACCCAGTACTTC
>TRBV10-3|.|14|TRBJ1-1|.
CATRGVGGSSEAFF
TGTGCCACCCGGGGGGTGGGGGGTTCGTCTGAAGCTTTCTTT
>TRBV4-3|.|15|TRBJ1-5|.
CASSQEWHSNQPQHF
TGCGCCAGCAGCCAAGAATGGCATAGCAATCAGCCCCAGCATTTT
>TRBV30|.|11|TRBJ1-1|.
CAWSRGLEAFF
TGTGCCTGGAGCAGGGGTCTCGAAGCTTTCTTT
>TRBV5-6|.|17|TRBJ2-2|TRBD2
CASTPSGGGSNTGELFF
TGTGCCAGCACCCCTTCGGGAGGGGGATCGAACACCGGGGAGCTGTTTTTT
>TRBV7-9|.|16|TRBJ2-3|TRBD1
CASSPARDRGTDTQYF
TGTGCCAGCAGCCCCGCCCGGGACAGGGGCACAGATACGCAGTATTTT
>TRBV28|.|13|TRBJ2-7|TRBD2
CASSIGTTYEQYF
TGTGCCAGCAGTATAGGGACTACCTACGAGCAGTACTTC
>TRBV19|.|15|TRBJ2-3|TRBD2
CASSILAASTDTQYF
TGTGCCAGTAGTATACTAGCGGCTAGCACAGATACGCAGTATTTT
>TRBV7-2|.|14|TRBJ1-1|.
CASSPRVPGTEAFF
TGTGCCAGCAGCCCCAGGGTCCCTGGGACTGAAGCTTTCTTT
>TRBV18|.|14|TRBJ1-1|.
CASSPLGGDTEAFF
TGTGCCAGCTCACCATTGGGCGGGGACACTGAAGCTTTCTTT
>TRBV5-1|.|15|TRBJ2-5|.
CASSPGRRDRETQYF
TGCGCCAGCAGCCCTGGGAGGAGGGATCGGGAGACCCAGTACTTC
>TRBV10-3|.|13|TRBJ2-7|TRBD1
CAIRGTGGYEQYF
TGTGCCATCAGAGGGACAGGTGGGTACGAGCAGTACTTC
>TRBV7-2|once|15|TRBJ1-2|TRBD1
CASSWATGSPQGYTF
TGTGCCAGCAGCTGGGCGACAGGGTCCCCCCAAGGCTACACCTTC
>TRBV30|.|14|TRBJ2-1|.
CAWEPLGGVNEQFF
TGTGCCTGGGAACCTCTGGGGGGAGTTAATGAGCAGTTCTTC
>TRBV30|once|12|TRBJ2-7|TRBD2
CAWMREGREQYF
TGTGCCTGGATGCGGGAGGGCCGCGAGCAGTACTTC
>TRBV13|.|14|TRBJ1-4|TRBD1
CASRHRGGNEKLFF
TGTGCCAGCCGCCACAGGGGGGGGAATGAAAAACTGTTTTTT
>TRBV19|once|15|TRBJ1-5|TRBD1
CASSIDGTENQPQHF
TGTGCCAGTAGTATCGATGGGACAGAGAATCAGCCCCAGCATTTT
>TRBV6-1|.|15|TRBJ2-7|.
CASSPFGLATYEQYF
TGTGCCAGCAGCCCATTTGGGCTAGCCACCTACGAGCAGTACTTC
>TRBV2|.|13|TRBJ2-7|TRBD1
CARKGTDSYEQYF
TGTGCCAGGAAGGGGACAGACTCCTACGAGCAGTACTTC
>TRBV27|few|15|TRBJ1-5|TRBD1
CASSSSTGGNQPQHF
TGTGCCAGCAGTTCGTCCACAGGGGGCAATCAGCCCCAGCATTTT
>TRBV9|.|17|TRBJ2-2|TRBD2
CASSVDPAGGLVGELFF
TGTGCCAGCAGCGTAGACCCAGCGGGGGGGCTGGTCGGGGAGCTGTTTTTT
>TRBV10-3|.|12|TRBJ2-1|.
CATTDANNEQFF
TGTGCCACCACAGACGCCAACAATGAGCAGTTCTTC